Sequencing of this T cell receptor (beta chain) was carried out in a study of neurological immune-mediated disorders. Study conclusions and caveats: The greatest TCR clonal expansion appeared in HTLV-1-associated myelopathy and the smallest, falling below healthy controls, in multiple sclerosis.

The V gene lost 5 bases and the J gene lost 5 bases, with 7 bases spanning the gap. The CDR3 contains 11 residues. Germline V gives CDR1 GTSNPN, CDR2 SVGIG (reference sequence). About a million sorted CD4+ or CD8+ T cells made each library. The team produced cDNA through 5'RACE using 10-nucleotide random UMIs. Per sequencing run, 15-18 subjects together gave over 180 million TCR-beta sequences. MiXCR, applied by TCRdb to the 5' RACE reads, yields one record per CDR3 protein. The sample carries more than 13,000 distinct CDR3 sequences, about 7.4% recorded once. This clonotype was picked up many times. Its antigen is currently unknown.

The specimen was CD8+ T cells from blood. The sequence derives from a woman aged 40 to 55 in good health. The chain couples TRBV30 to TRBJ2-1; D is undetermined. The CDR3 coding sequence is TGTGCCTGGCTATATCACAATGAGCAGTTCTTC. Translated, it gives CAWLYHNEQFF.